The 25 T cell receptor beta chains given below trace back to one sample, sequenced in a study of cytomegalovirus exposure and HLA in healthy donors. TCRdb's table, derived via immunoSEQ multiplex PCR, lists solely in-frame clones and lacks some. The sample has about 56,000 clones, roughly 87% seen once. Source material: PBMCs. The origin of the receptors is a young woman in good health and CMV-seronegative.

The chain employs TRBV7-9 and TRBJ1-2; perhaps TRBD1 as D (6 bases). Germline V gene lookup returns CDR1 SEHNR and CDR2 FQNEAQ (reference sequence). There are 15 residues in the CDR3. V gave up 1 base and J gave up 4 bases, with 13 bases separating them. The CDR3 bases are TGTGCCAGCAGCTTAGTACCAGGGGAAAGCTATGGCTACACCTTC. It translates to CASSLVPGESYGYTF. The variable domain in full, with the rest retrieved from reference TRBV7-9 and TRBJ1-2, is DTGVSQNPRHKITKRGQNVTFRCDPISEHNRLYWYRQTLGQGPEFLTYFQNEAQLEKSRLLSDRFSAERPKGSFSTLEIQRTEQGDSAMYLCASSLVPGESYGYTFGSGTRLTVV.

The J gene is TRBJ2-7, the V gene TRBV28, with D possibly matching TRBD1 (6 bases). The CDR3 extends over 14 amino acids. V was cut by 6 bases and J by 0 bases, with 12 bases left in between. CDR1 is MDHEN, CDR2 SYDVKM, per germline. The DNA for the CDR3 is TGTGCCAGCAGACACACGGACAGCTCCTACGAGCAGTACTTC. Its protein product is CASRHTDSSYEQYF.

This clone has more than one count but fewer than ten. CDR3 loop: CASGQFGQPQHF. DNA of the CDR3: TGTGCCAGTGGACAGTTCGGTCAGCCCCAGCATTTT. The chain employs TRBV19 and TRBJ1-5; tentative D call: TRBD1 (6 bases). V dropped 8 bases and J dropped 6 bases, with 11 bases sitting between them. Per germline, CDR1 LNHDA and CDR2 SQIVND (reference sequence). The CDR3 covers 12 residues.

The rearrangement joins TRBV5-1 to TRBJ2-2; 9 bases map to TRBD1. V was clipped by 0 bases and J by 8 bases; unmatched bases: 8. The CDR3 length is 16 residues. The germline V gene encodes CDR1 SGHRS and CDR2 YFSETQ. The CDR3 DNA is TGCGCCAGCAGCTTGGGAGGGACAGGGCAGCAAGGGGAGCTGTTTTTT. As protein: CASSLGGTGQQGELFF.

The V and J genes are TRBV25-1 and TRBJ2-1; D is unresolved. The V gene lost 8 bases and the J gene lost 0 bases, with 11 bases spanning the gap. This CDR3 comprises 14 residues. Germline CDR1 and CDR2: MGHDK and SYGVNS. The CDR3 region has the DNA TGTGCCAGCGGTAGCAGCAACTCCTACAATGAGCAGTTCTTC. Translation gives CASGSSNSYNEQFF.

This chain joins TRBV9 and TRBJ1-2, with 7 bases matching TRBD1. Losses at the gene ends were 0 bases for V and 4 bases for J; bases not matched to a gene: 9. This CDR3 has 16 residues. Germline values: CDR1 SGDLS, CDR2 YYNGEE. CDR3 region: CASSVEPTGSGYGYTF. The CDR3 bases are TGTGCCAGCAGCGTAGAGCCGACAGGGTCGGGCTATGGCTACACCTTC.

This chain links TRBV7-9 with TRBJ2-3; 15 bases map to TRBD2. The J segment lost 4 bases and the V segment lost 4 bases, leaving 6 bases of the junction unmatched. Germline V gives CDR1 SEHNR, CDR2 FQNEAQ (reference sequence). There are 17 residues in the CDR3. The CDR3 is CASSSWTSGRVADTQYF. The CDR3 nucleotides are TGTGCCAGCAGCTCCTGGACTAGCGGGAGGGTGGCAGATACGCAGTATTTT.

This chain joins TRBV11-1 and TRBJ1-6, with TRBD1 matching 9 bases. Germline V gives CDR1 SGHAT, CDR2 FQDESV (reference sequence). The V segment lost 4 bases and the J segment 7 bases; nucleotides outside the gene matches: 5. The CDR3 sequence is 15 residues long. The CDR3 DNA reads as TGTGCCAGCAGCTCTCGGACAGGGGAGAATTCACCCCTCCACTTT. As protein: CASSSRTGENSPLHF.

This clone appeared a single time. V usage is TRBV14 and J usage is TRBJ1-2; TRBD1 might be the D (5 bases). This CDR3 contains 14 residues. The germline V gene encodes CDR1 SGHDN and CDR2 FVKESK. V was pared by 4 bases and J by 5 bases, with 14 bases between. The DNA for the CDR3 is TGTGCCAGCAGCCCCGATTGGGGCTTTTATGGCTACACCTTC. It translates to CASSPDWGFYGYTF.

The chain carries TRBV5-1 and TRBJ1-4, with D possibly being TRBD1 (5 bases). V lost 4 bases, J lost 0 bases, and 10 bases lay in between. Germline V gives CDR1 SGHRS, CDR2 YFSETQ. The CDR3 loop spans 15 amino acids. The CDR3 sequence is CASSVGTATNEKLFF. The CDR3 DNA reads TGCGCCAGCAGCGTCGGGACTGCAACTAATGAAAAACTGTTTTTT. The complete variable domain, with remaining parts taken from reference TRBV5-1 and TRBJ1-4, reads KAGVTQTPRYLIKTRGQQVTLSCSPISGHRSVSWYQQTPGQGLQFLFEYFSETQRNKGNFPGRFSGRQFSNSRSEMNVSTLELGDSALYLCASSVGTATNEKLFFGSGTQLSVL.

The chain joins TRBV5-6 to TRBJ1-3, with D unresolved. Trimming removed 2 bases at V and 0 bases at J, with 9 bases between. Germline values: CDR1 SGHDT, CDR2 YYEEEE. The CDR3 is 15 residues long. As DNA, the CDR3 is TGTGCCAGCAGCTTTCCGGGGTTCTCTGGAAACACCATATATTTT. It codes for CASSFPGFSGNTIYF.

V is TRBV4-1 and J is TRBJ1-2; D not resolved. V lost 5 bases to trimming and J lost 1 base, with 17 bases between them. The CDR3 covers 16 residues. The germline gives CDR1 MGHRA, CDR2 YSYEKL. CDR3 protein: CASSSPLDSFNYGYTF. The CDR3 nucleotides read TGCGCCAGCAGCTCTCCGCTGGACTCTTTTAACTATGGCTACACCTTC.

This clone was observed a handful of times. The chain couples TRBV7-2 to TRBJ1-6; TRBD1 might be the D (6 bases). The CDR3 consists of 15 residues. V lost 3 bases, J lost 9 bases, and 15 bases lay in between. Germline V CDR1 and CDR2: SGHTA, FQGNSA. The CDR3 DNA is TGTGCCAGCAGCTTCGTGGGGGGGCAGGGTTCACCCCTCCACTTT. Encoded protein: CASSFVGGQGSPLHF. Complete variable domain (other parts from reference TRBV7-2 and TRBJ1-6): GAGVSQSPSNKVTEKGKDVELRCDPISGHTALYWYRQSLGQGLEFLIYFQGNSAPDKSGLPSDRFSAERTGGSVSTLTIQRTQQEDSAVYLCASSFVGGQGSPLHFGNGTRLTVT.

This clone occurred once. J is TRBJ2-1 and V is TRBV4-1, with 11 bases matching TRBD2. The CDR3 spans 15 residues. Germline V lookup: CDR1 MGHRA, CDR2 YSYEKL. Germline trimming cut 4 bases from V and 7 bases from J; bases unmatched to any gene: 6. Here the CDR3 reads CASSPGVAGGNEQFF. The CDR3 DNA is TGCGCCAGCAGCCCCGGGGTAGCGGGAGGGAATGAGCAGTTCTTC.

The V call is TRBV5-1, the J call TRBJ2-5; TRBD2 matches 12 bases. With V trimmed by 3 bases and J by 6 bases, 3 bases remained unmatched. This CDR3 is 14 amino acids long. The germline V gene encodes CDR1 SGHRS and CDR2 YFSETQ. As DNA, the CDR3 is TGCGCCAGCAGCTGGACTAGCGGGAAGAAGACCCAGTACTTC. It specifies CASSWTSGKKTQYF.

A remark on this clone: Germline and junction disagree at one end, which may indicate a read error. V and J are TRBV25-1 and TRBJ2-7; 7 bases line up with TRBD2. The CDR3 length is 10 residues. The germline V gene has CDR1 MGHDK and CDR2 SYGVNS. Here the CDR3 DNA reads TGTGCCAGCAGTGAGACTAGCTTACACTTC. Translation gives CASSETSLHF.

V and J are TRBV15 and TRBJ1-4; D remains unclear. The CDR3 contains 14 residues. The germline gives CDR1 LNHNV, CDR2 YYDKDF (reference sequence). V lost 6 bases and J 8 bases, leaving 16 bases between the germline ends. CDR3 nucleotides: TGTGCCACCAGTAAGTTGGCTCGAGGGGAAAAACTGTTTTTT. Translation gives CATSKLARGEKLFF.

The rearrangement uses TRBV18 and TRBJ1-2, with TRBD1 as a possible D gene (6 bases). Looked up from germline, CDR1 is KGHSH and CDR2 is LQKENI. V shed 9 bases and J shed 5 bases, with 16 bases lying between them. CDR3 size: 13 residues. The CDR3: CASGGGQNYGYTF. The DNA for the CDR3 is TGTGCCAGTGGCGGGGGGCAGAATTATGGCTACACCTTC.

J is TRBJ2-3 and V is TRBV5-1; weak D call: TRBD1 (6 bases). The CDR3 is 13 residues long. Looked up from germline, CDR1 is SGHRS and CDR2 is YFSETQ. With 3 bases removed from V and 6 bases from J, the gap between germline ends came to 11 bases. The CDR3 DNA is TGCGCCAGCAGCTCACAGGGTGATGATACGCAGTATTTT. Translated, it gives CASSSQGDDTQYF.

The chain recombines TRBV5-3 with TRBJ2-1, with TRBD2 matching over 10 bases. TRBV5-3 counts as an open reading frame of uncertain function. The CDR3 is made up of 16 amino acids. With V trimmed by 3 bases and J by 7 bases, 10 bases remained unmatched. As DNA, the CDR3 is TGTGCCAGAAGCTCGCGAGCGGGGGGGCCGGGTAATGAGCAGTTCTTC. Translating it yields CARSSRAGGPGNEQFF.

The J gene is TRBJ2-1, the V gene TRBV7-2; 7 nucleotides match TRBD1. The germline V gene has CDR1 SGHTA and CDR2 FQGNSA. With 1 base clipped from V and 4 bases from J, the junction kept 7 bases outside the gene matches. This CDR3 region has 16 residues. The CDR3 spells CASSLEVTGPYNEQFF. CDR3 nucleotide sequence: TGTGCCAGCAGCTTAGAGGTGACAGGGCCATACAATGAGCAGTTCTTC.

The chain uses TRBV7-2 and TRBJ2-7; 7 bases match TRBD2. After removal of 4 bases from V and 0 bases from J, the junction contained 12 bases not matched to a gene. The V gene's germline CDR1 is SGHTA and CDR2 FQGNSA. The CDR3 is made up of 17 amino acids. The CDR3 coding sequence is TGTGCCAGCAGCTCTTACCTCGCACCGGGGGGCTCCTACGAGCAGTACTTC. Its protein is CASSSYLAPGGSYEQYF.

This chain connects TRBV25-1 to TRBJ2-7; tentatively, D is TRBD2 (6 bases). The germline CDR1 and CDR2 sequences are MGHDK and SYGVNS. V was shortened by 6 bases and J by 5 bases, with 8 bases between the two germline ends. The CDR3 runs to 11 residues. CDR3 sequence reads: CASSGGNEQYF. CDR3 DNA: TGTGCCAGCAGCGGGGGAAACGAGCAGTACTTC.

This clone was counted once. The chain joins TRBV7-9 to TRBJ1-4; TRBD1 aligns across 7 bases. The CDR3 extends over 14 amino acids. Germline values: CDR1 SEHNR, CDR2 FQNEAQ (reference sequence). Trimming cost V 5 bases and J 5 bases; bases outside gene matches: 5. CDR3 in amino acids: CASSGRTGNEKLFF. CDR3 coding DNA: TGTGCCAGCAGCGGAAGGACAGGAAATGAAAAACTGTTTTTT.

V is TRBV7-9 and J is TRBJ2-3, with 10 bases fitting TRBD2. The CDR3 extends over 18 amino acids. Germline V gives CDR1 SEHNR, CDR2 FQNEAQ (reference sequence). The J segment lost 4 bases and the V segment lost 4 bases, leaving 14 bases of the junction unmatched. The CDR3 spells CASSSKGTAGGGADTQYF. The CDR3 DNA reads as TGTGCCAGCAGCTCAAAGGGGACAGCGGGAGGGGGCGCAGATACGCAGTATTTT.